These 6 T cell receptor beta chains were all obtained from the same sample, sequenced in a study of blood T cell repertoires in COVID-19. Libraries were prepared by immunoSEQ multiplex PCR; TCRdb keeps only in-frame clonotypes and omits some of them. The profile shows about 60,000 clones, around four fifths of them singletons. The sequenced sample consisted of peripheral blood. These receptors were collected from a human donor in a cohort sampled during active COVID-19.

The chain combines TRBV6-5 with TRBJ2-3; tentatively, D is TRBD2 (6 bases). The germline CDR1 and CDR2 sequences are MNHEY and SVGAGI. The germline V and J ends were trimmed by 3 bases and 1 base, with 11 bases remaining between them. The CDR3 is 15 amino acids. The CDR3 coding sequence is TGTGCCAGCAGTTATGGCGGGGCTGGCACAGATACGCAGTATTTT. Protein sequence: CASSYGGAGTDTQYF.

This clone was seen a few times. This chain uses TRBV4-1 with TRBJ1-1; D is possibly TRBD1 (6 bases). Trimming shortened V by 2 bases and J by 0 bases, and 10 bases separated the two germline ends. Germline assignment: CDR1 MGHRA and CDR2 YSYEKL. This CDR3 spans 15 amino acids. The CDR3 is CASSQRGGLNTEAFF. CDR3 DNA sequence: TGCGCCAGCAGCCAAAGGGGGGGGCTGAACACTGAAGCTTTCTTT.

The chain is built from TRBV2 and TRBJ1-1, with a tentative D call TRBD1 (6 bases). The CDR3 runs 14 residues. Trimming removed 4 bases at V and 1 base at J, with 10 bases between. Germline V gene data show CDR1 as SNHLY and CDR2 as FYNNEI. Here the CDR3 DNA reads TGTGCCAGCAGTGGGCCAGGGGCGAACACTGAAGCTTTCTTT. Residues: CASSGPGANTEAFF.

The V and J genes are TRBV30 and TRBJ2-2, with TRBD2 identical over 11 bases. CDR1 and CDR2 from the germline V gene are GTSNPN and SVGIG (reference sequence). The CDR3 is made up of 16 amino acids. V trimming: 4 bases; J trimming: 1 base; junction bases outside the gene matches: 5. The CDR3 loop reads CAWTRLAGLNTGELFF. CDR3 sequence (DNA): TGTGCCTGGACCAGACTAGCGGGGCTGAACACCGGGGAGCTGTTTTTT.

The chain is built from TRBV30 and TRBJ2-3; D uncertain. Germline CDR1 is GTSNPN and CDR2 is SVGIG (reference sequence). V was pared by 3 bases and J by 2 bases, with 12 bases between. The CDR3 is 14 residues long. The CDR3 bases are TGTGCCTGGAGGCCCGGGTCTCTCACAGATACGCAGTATTTT. It specifies CAWRPGSLTDTQYF.

The chain carries TRBV6-4 and TRBJ2-3, with 9 bases aligning to TRBD2. V lost 6 bases to trimming and J lost 4 bases; unmatched junction nucleotides: 5. Germline CDR1 MRHNA, CDR2 SNTAGT. This CDR3 is built from 14 residues. This CDR3 is CASRASGVADTQYF. In nucleotides, the CDR3 is TGTGCCAGCAGGGCTAGCGGGGTGGCAGATACGCAGTATTTT.